Shown below are 31 T cell receptor beta chains from a single sample sequenced in a study of cytomegalovirus exposure and HLA in healthy donors. Researchers ran the PCR with 60 Vbeta and 13 Jbeta primers. Data came from immunoSEQ multiplex PCR; TCRdb stores just in-frame clones and leaves some out. The sample includes 150,000 to 200,000 clones, 60% to 85% of them seen just once. Sequences were obtained from PBMCs. These receptors were obtained from a woman in her thirties or forties in good health and CMV-seropositive.

J is TRBJ2-2 and V is TRBV6-6, with 8 bases lining up with TRBD1. Looked up from germline, CDR1 is MNHNY and CDR2 is SVGAGI (reference sequence). The CDR3 runs 15 residues. V gave up 7 bases and J gave up 2 bases; unmatched junction bases: 6. CDR3 protein: CASTEQGGNTGELFF. CDR3 DNA sequence: TGTGCCAGCACCGAACAGGGGGGAAACACCGGGGAGCTGTTTTTT.

This clone was counted once. This sequence joins TRBV19 and TRBJ1-2, with 8 bases lining up with TRBD1. In germline, CDR1 is LNHDA, CDR2 SQIVND (reference sequence). V lost 4 bases and J lost 7; bases outside the gene matches: 5. This CDR3 has 13 residues. The CDR3 protein is CASSTGQARGYTF. DNA of the CDR3: TGTGCCAGTAGTACGGGACAGGCCCGTGGCTACACCTTC.

With regard to this clone: Sequence at one end of the junction differs from germline and may be a read error. The J gene is TRBJ1-2, the V gene TRBV6-1, with D unresolved. The CDR3 contains 14 residues. The germline gives CDR1 MNHNS, CDR2 SASEGT. CDR3 in DNA: TGTGCCAACAGTGAAGCGAACGAGCTCTATGGCTACACCTTC. This translates into CANSEANELYGYTF.

The rearrangement joins TRBV21-1 to TRBJ1-1. TRBV21-1 is a pseudogene. The CDR3 sequence is 12 residues long. In DNA, the CDR3 is TGTGCCAGCAGCAAACTTGGAGCTGAAGCTTTCTTT. It specifies CASSKLGAEAFF.

This chain uses TRBV6-6 with TRBJ1-1, with 9 bases identical to TRBD1. The CDR3 has 15 residues. The germline CDR1 and CDR2 sequences are MNHNY and SVGAGI (reference sequence). Losses at the gene ends were 6 bases for V and 2 bases for J; bases not matched to a gene: 7. CDR3 nucleotide sequence: TGTGCCAGCAGGGACAGGGGAGGAGGAAACACTGAAGCTTTCTTT. Protein product: CASRDRGGGNTEAFF.

The genes are TRBV7-9 and TRBJ1-5, with TRBD1 identical over 10 bases. This CDR3 has 16 residues. Germline loops: CDR1 SEHNR, CDR2 FQNEAQ (reference sequence). J gave up 6 bases and V 6 bases, and 11 bases lay outside the gene matches. The CDR3 DNA is TGTGCCAGCAGTCCCACCGGGACAGGGGTCGGTCAGCCCCAGCATTTT. It yields the protein CASSPTGTGVGQPQHF.

The CDR3 protein is CASSGDRAPEAFF. CDR3 coding DNA: TGTGCCAGCAGCGGCGACAGGGCCCCTGAAGCTTTCTTT. The chain links TRBV2 to TRBJ1-1; 7 bases are a match to TRBD1. CDR1 SNHLY and CDR2 FYNNEI come from the germline V gene. The CDR3 has 13 residues. J was trimmed by 6 bases and V by 6 bases; bases with no gene match: 7.

V is TRBV19 and J is TRBJ1-3; tentatively, D is TRBD1 (6 bases). V lost 3 bases, J lost 4 bases, and 7 bases lay in between. The CDR3 consists of 13 residues. Germline CDR1 and CDR2: LNHDA and SQIVND (reference sequence). The CDR3 DNA sequence: TGTGCCAGTAGTATTGACAGGGGAAACACCATATATTTT. This codes for CASSIDRGNTIYF.

This sequence joins TRBV14 and TRBJ2-5; TRBD1 aligns across 10 bases. Germline V lookup: CDR1 SGHDN, CDR2 FVKESK. The CDR3 sequence is 15 residues long. Trimming at V came to 5 bases and at J to 5 bases, leaving 8 bases not matched to a gene. CDR3 loop: CASSAWGQGLETQYF. As DNA, the CDR3 is TGTGCCAGCAGCGCATGGGGACAGGGGTTGGAGACCCAGTACTTC.

The chain has TRBV30 and TRBJ2-2; the D is unclear. CDR3 size: 12 residues. Deletions cut 0 bases from V and 9 bases from J, with 8 bases between. Germline V CDR1 and CDR2: GTSNPN, SVGIG (reference sequence). The CDR3 DNA follows: TGTGCCTGGAGTGTACCCCTAAGGGAGCTGTTTTTT. Protein sequence: CAWSVPLRELFF.

The chain is built from TRBV5-1 and TRBJ2-2, with D perhaps matching TRBD2 (5 bases). Trimming took 3 bases from V and 5 from J, leaving 14 bases between them. Germline V gives CDR1 SGHRS, CDR2 YFSETQ. The CDR3 totals 15 residues. This CDR3 reads CASSSWTPPTGELFF. CDR3 bases: TGCGCCAGCAGCTCCTGGACTCCGCCAACCGGGGAGCTGTTTTTT.

This clone was recorded a few times. The rearrangement uses TRBV2 and TRBJ1-4; D gene unclear. CDR1 is SNHLY and CDR2 is FYNNEI in the germline V gene. Trimming took off 1 base at V and 6 bases at J, with 12 bases between the two ends. CDR3 length: 15 amino acids. The CDR3 reads CASSEGRNNHEKLFF. CDR3 DNA sequence: TGTGCCAGCAGTGAAGGGAGAAACAACCATGAAAAACTGTTTTTT.

The gene calls are TRBV10-1 and TRBJ1-2; D gene ambiguous. CDR1 is WNHNN and CDR2 is SYGVQD in the germline V gene (reference sequence). V shed 11 bases and J shed 4 bases, with 14 bases lying between them. CDR3 length: 12 amino acids. The CDR3 sequence: CAHSEYSYGYTF. The CDR3 DNA follows: TGCGCCCACAGCGAGTACAGCTATGGCTACACCTTC.

The chain couples TRBV28 to TRBJ1-2, with D tentatively TRBD1 (5 bases). The CDR3 length is 14 residues. V lost 3 bases and J lost 6, with 14 bases in between. Germline assignment: CDR1 MDHEN and CDR2 SYDVKM. CDR3 nucleotides: TGTGCCAGCAGTTTTGGGGGGTCGGCTAATGGCTACACCTTC. Translating it yields CASSFGGSANGYTF.

This clone has a handful of counts. CDR3 nucleotides: TGCGCCAGCAGCCGAAACTACCTCTGGACAGGCTCTGGAAACACCATATATTTT. It codes for CASSRNYLWTGSGNTIYF. This chain links TRBV5-1 with TRBJ1-3, with 7 nucleotides matching TRBD1. CDR1 SGHRS and CDR2 YFSETQ come from the germline V gene. The V gene end was trimmed by 4 bases and the J gene end by 0 bases; junction bases not matched to a gene: 13. The CDR3 length is 18 residues.

The rearrangement joins TRBV29-1 to TRBJ1-2, with TRBD1 matching over 7 bases. CDR1 and CDR2 (germline): SQVTM, ANQGSEA. J lost 5 bases, V lost 4 bases, and 4 bases had no gene match. The CDR3 runs to 12 residues. In DNA, the CDR3 is TGCAGCGTTGGTGACAGGGCTTATGGCTACACCTTC. Translation: CSVGDRAYGYTF.

This sequence joins TRBV7-6 and TRBJ1-6, with 8 bases that match TRBD1. Germline trimming cut 5 bases from V and 6 bases from J; bases unmatched to any gene: 9. CDR3 length: 16 amino acids. In germline, CDR1 is SGHVS, CDR2 FNYEAQ. The CDR3: CASSHAPGQVNSPLHF. DNA for the CDR3: TGTGCCAGCAGCCACGCCCCGGGACAGGTTAATTCACCCCTCCACTTT.

Note on this clone: A junction boundary mismatches the germline segment, possibly from a read error. The J gene is TRBJ1-4, the V gene TRBV7-9, with D possibly TRBD1 on 6 matching bases. The CDR3 is 12 residues long. Germline lookup yields CDR1 SEHNR and CDR2 FQNEAQ (reference sequence). The CDR3 protein is CASSIDSGQQNF. The DNA for the CDR3 is TGTGCCAGCAGCATCGATTCGGGACAACAGAATTTT.

The rearrangement joins TRBV7-9 to TRBJ2-5; possibly TRBD2 for D (7 bases). Germline CDR1 is SEHNR and CDR2 is FQNEAQ (reference sequence). The CDR3 covers 15 residues. Deletions cut 2 bases from V and 2 bases from J, with 12 bases between. The CDR3 loop is CASSLWAGAQETQYF. Written as DNA, the CDR3 is TGTGCCAGCAGCTTATGGGCGGGGGCACAAGAGACCCAGTACTTC.

The V call is TRBV19, the J call TRBJ2-7; tentatively, D is TRBD2 (7 bases). Germline loops: CDR1 LNHDA, CDR2 SQIVND (reference sequence). Trimming took 1 base from V and 2 from J, leaving 9 bases between them. CDR3 length equals 14 residues. CDR3 nucleotide sequence: TGTGCCAGTAGTATAGGCGGGGGCCCCTACGAGCAGTACTTC. Translated: CASSIGGGPYEQYF.

V gene TRBV20-1 combines with J gene TRBJ1-1; no clear D gene. Trimming pared 4 bases from V and 5 bases from J, leaving 8 bases between. The CDR3 sequence is 11 residues long. Germline loops: CDR1 DFQATT, CDR2 SNEGSKA (reference sequence). The CDR3 sequence: CSATRGTEAFF. The CDR3 DNA is TGCAGTGCTACCCGAGGGACTGAAGCTTTCTTT.

DNA for the CDR3: TGTGCCAGCAAAGGCGGGCAGCACAACTATGGCTACACCTTC. Its protein is CASKGGQHNYGYTF. V usage is TRBV6-5 and J usage is TRBJ1-2; D gene uncertain. Per the germline V gene, CDR1 is MNHEY and CDR2 is SVGAGI. Trimming took 7 bases from V and 2 from J, leaving 14 bases between them. The CDR3 runs 14 residues.

The J gene is TRBJ1-5, the V gene TRBV6-5, with 7 nucleotides matching TRBD1. The CDR3 runs 14 residues. The junction had 1 base not matched to a gene; V was cut back by 2 bases and J by 3 bases. The germline CDR1 and CDR2 sequences are MNHEY and SVGAGI. CDR3 sequence (DNA): TGTGCCAGCAGTTACGGACAGGACAATCAGCCCCAGCATTTT. Translation: CASSYGQDNQPQHF.

The rearrangement links TRBV2 to TRBJ2-7; 7 nucleotides align to TRBD2. Germline-derived CDR1 and CDR2 are SNHLY and FYNNEI. V lost 7 bases to trimming and J lost 3 bases; unmatched junction nucleotides: 3. This CDR3 spans 12 amino acids. The CDR3 DNA is TGTGCCAGCAAAGCGGGGTTCTACGAGCAGTACTTC. Translation: CASKAGFYEQYF.

Note on this clone: It is unclear where the CDR3 begins or ends on the DNA, so no DNA is shown, and the CDR3 is as TCRdb lists it. The rearrangement joins TRBV21-1 to TRBJ1-3; TRBD1 reflects the table's D call only, with no check against the DNA. TRBV21-1 counts as a pseudogene. The CDR3 totals 18 residues, both ends included. CDR3 region: CASRKAKAGVASGNTIYF.

The chain employs TRBV5-4 and TRBJ1-2, with D unresolved. V was pared by 2 bases and J by 8 bases, with 13 bases between. Germline-derived CDR1 and CDR2 are SGHNT and YYREEE (reference sequence). The CDR3 is made up of 13 amino acids. CDR3 amino acids: CASSFSDFLGYTF. The CDR3 DNA is TGTGCCAGCAGCTTCTCGGACTTCCTCGGCTACACCTTC.

This chain links TRBV5-1 with TRBJ2-1; 8 nucleotides agree with TRBD1. Germline CDR1 reads SGHRS; CDR2 reads YFSETQ. The CDR3 consists of 16 residues. Germline trimming cut 7 bases from V and 8 bases from J; bases unmatched to any gene: 17. The CDR3 region is CASSRTGQGKVDEQFF. The CDR3 DNA is TGCGCCAGCTCTCGAACCGGACAGGGAAAAGTGGATGAGCAGTTCTTC.

The chain recombines TRBV10-2 with TRBJ1-5; D unresolved. Between the trimmed V and J ends, which lost 8 bases and 1 base, there was a span of 12 bases. This CDR3 has 14 amino acids. Germline loops: CDR1 WSHSY, CDR2 SAAADI. CDR3 amino acids: CASARSASNQPQHF. The CDR3 nucleotides read TGCGCCAGCGCCCGCAGCGCGAGCAATCAGCCCCAGCATTTT.

This clone was seen only a few times. The chain uses TRBV11-2 and TRBJ2-7; D might be TRBD1 (6 bases). The germline gives CDR1 SGHAT, CDR2 FQNNGV. Trimming left V 5 bases short and J 3 bases short, with 11 bases between. This CDR3 is 13 amino acids long. The CDR3 loop reads CASSGDRFYEQYF. In DNA form, the CDR3 reads TGTGCCAGCAGCGGCGACAGGTTCTACGAGCAGTACTTC. The full variable domain, its missing parts supplied by reference TRBV11-2 and TRBJ2-7, is EAGVAQSPRYKIIEKRQSVAFWCNPISGHATLYWYQQILGQGPKLLIQFQNNGVVDDSQLPKDRFSAERLKGVDSTLKIQPAKLEDSAVYLCASSGDRFYEQYFGPGTRLTVT.

The CDR3 loop is CASSPDRAYTEAFF. CDR3 nucleotide sequence: TGTGCCAGCAGCCCTGACAGGGCCTACACTGAAGCTTTCTTT. The chain has TRBV5-4 and TRBJ1-1; TRBD1 agrees at 7 bases. J lost 3 bases, V lost 4 bases, and 6 bases had no gene match. The germline CDR1 and CDR2 sequences are SGHNT and YYREEE (reference sequence). The CDR3 totals 14 residues.

The chain carries TRBV14 and TRBJ1-1, with 7 bases lining up with TRBD1. This CDR3 spans 18 amino acids. Per germline, CDR1 SGHDN and CDR2 FVKESK. Trimming removed 4 bases from V and 3 bases from J; junction bases left unmatched: 17. Here the CDR3 DNA reads TGTGCCAGCAGCCGCAGAACAGGGGCCCCAGGGGGATACACTGAAGCTTTCTTT. This gives the protein CASSRRTGAPGGYTEAFF.